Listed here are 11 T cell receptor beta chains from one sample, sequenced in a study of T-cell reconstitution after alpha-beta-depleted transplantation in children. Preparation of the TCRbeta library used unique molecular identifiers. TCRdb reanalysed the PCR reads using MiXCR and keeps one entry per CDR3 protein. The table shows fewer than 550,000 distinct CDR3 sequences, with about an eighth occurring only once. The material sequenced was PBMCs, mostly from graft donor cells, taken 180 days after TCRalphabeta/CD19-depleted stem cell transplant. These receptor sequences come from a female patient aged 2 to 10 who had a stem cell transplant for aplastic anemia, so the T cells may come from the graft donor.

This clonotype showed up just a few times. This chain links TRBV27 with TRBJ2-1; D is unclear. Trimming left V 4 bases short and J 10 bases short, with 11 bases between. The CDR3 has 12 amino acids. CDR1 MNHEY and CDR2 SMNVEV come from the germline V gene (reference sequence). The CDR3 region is CASSSPAREQFF. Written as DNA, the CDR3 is TGTGCCAGCAGTTCCCCCGCAAGGGAGCAGTTCTTC.

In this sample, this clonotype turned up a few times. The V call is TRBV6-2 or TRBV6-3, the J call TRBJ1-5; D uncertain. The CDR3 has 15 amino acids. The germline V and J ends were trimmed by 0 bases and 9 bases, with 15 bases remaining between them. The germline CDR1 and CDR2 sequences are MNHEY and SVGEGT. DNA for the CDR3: TGTGCCAGCAGTTACTCAGACAAGATGCGGGCGCCCCAGCATTTT. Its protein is CASSYSDKMRAPQHF.

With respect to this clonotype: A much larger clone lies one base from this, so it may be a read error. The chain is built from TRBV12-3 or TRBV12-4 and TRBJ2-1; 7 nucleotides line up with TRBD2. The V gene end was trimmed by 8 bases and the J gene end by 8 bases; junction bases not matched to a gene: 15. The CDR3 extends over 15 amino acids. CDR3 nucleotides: TGTGCCAGCGGTCTAAGACCGCCTGGGAGGGATGAGCAGTTCTTC. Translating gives CASGLRPPGRDEQFF.

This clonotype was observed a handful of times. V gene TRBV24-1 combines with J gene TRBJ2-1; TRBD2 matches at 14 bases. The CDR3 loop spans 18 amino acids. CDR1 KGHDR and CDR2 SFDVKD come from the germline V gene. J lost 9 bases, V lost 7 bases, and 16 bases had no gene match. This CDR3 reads CATSAPAGTSGSAGEQFF. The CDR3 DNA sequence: TGTGCCACCAGCGCCCCCGCCGGGACTAGCGGGAGTGCGGGTGAGCAGTTCTTC.

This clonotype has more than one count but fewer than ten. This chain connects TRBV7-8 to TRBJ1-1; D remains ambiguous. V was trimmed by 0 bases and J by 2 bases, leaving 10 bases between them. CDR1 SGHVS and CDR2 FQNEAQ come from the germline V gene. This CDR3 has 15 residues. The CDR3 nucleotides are TGTGCCAGCAGCTTAGCGGCTGGGGAAAACACTGAAGCTTTCTTT. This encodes CASSLAAGENTEAFF.

For the CDR3, the DNA is TGTGCCAGCAGTTACTCCCCGACGGCCACCGGGGAGCTGTTTTTT. It is translated as CASSYSPTATGELFF. V gene TRBV6-5 combines with J gene TRBJ2-2; no firm D call. V was cut by 0 bases and J by 4 bases, with 9 bases left in between. Germline values: CDR1 MNHEY, CDR2 SVGAGI. This CDR3 spans 15 amino acids.

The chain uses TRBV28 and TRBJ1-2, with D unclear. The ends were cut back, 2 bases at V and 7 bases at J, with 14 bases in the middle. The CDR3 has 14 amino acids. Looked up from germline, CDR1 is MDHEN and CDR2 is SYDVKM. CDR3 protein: CASSLPSLLAGYTF. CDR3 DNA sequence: TGTGCCAGCAGTTTACCCTCCCTCTTGGCTGGCTACACCTTC.

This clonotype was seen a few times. This CDR3 is CASSFSGPPGGSPLHF. In DNA, the CDR3 is TGTGCCAGCAGTTTCTCGGGACCCCCTGGAGGTTCACCCCTCCACTTT. The chain combines TRBV28 with TRBJ1-6; tentative D call: TRBD1 (5 bases). CDR1 and CDR2 (germline): MDHEN, SYDVKM. V shed 3 bases and J shed 9 bases, with 18 bases lying between them. This CDR3 has 16 residues.

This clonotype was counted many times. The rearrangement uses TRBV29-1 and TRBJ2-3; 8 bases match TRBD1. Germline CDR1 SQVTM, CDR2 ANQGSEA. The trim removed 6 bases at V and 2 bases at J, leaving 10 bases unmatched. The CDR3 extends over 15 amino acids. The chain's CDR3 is CSVVTTGAHTDTQYF. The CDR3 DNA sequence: TGCAGCGTGGTGACGACAGGGGCCCACACAGATACGCAGTATTTT.

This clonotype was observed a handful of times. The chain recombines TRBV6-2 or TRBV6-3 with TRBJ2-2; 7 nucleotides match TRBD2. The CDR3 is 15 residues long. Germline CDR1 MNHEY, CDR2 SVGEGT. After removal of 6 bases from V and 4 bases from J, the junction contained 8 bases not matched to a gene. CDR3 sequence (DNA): TGTGCCAGCAGATCCGGCGGGAGTGGCACCGGGGAGCTGTTTTTT. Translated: CASRSGGSGTGELFF.

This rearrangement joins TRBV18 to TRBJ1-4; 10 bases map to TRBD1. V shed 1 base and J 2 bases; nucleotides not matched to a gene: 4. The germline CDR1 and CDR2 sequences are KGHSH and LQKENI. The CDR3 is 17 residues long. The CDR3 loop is CASSPRDRGRTNEKLFF. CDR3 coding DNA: TGTGCCAGCTCACCACGGGACAGGGGTCGCACTAATGAAAAACTGTTTTTT.